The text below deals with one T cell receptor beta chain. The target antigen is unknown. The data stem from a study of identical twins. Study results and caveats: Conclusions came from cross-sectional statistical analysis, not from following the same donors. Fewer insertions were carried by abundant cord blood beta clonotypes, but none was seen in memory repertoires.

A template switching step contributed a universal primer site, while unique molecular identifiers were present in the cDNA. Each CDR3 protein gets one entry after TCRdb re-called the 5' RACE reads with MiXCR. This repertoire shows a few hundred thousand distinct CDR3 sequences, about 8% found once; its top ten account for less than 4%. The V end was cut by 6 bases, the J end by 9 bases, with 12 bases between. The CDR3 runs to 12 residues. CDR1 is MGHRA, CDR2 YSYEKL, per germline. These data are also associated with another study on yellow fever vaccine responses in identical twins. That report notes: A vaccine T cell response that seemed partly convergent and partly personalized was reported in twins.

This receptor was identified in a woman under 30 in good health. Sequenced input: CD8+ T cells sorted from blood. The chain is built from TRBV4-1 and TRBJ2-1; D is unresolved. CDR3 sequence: CASRSAKLEQFF. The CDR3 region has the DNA TGCGCCAGCAGATCCGCTAAACTTGAGCAGTTCTTC.